The 3 T cell receptor beta chains reported below all come from one sample, sequenced in a study of T-cell memory formation after mild COVID-19. TCRdb reanalysed the 5' RACE reads using MiXCR and keeps one entry per CDR3 protein. The sample consists of about 430,000 distinct CDR3 sequences, approximately 18% of them appearing once. The specimen was PBMCs or a T cell subset sorted from them (not recorded which). These receptors originate from a man between 18 and 29 years old who had mild COVID-19 (a few samples of this study predate the infection). Cell type and time point are not known.

This clonotype was observed a few times. The chain joins TRBV5-1 to TRBJ1-6, with 8 bases identical to TRBD1. V shed 2 bases and J 10 bases; nucleotides not matched to a gene: 8. Germline lookup yields CDR1 SGHRS and CDR2 YFSETQ. The CDR3 runs 15 residues. CDR3 sequence (DNA): TGCGCCAGCAGCTTTGGACAGGGAATACGATCACCCCTCCACTTT. This codes for CASSFGQGIRSPLHF.

This clonotype has at least ten counts. This rearrangement joins TRBV4-1 to TRBJ1-5, with a tentative D call TRBD1 (5 bases). The CDR3 has 16 amino acids. The V gene lost 3 bases and the J gene lost 9 bases, with 21 bases spanning the gap. In germline, CDR1 is MGHRA, CDR2 YSYEKL. The CDR3 reads CASSQIDMGLAGPQHF. The CDR3 region has the DNA TGCGCCAGCAGCCAGATAGATATGGGGCTGGCGGGGCCCCAGCATTTT.

This chain uses TRBV4-1 with TRBJ1-2; D is uncertain. The germline CDR1 and CDR2 sequences are MGHRA and YSYEKL. The CDR3 covers 17 residues. The V and J ends lost 4 bases and 0 bases respectively, with 18 bases between them. CDR3 nucleotides: TGCGCCAGCAGCCCCCCAGGAAGGGCGAGAGCTAACTATGGCTACACCTTC. Translation gives CASSPPGRARANYGYTF.